These T cell receptor beta chains were read from a single sample in a study of post-analysis software for immune sequencing data. One entry per CDR3 protein, called by TCRdb with MiXCR from the PCR reads. The sample shows around 770,000 distinct CDR3 sequences, just over 45% of them seen only once. The material sequenced was blood. Receptors originate from a girl between 10 and 17 years old with multiple sclerosis. CDR3s include the opening cysteine and the closing phenylalanine or tryptophan. The D gene is left open where the match is weak. A clone size is listed for some rows: how often the clone was seen (once, few, many), or a class if it is expanded.

>NA|NA|TRBJ2-5|TRBV29-1
TGCAGCGTTGTTTTGTGGCAGACGCTACAAGAGACCCAGTACTTC
CSVVLWQTLQETQYF
>NA|NA|TRBJ1-4|TRBV7-2
TGTGCCAGCAGCTTAGGGAGTTACGGTAATAATGAAAAACTGTTTTTT
CASSLGSYGNNEKLFF
>TRBD2|NA|TRBJ2-5|TRBV5-1
TGCGCCAGCAGCTCGACCGGGACTACCCAAGAGACCCAGTACTTC
CASSSTGTTQETQYF
>TRBD2|NA|TRBJ2-7|TRBV28
TGTGCCAGCGACAGCGGGAGTAACTACGAGCAGTACTTC
CASDSGSNYEQYF
>TRBD1|NA|TRBJ1-2|TRBV5-1
TGCGCCAGCAGCATCCAAGCGGGACAGAGGAAAACATTTAACTATGGCTACACCTTC
CASSIQAGQRKTFNYGYTF
>TRBD1|NA|TRBJ1-1|TRBV6-2/TRBV6-3
TGTGCCAGCAGGCGGACAGGGAACACTGAAGCTTTCTTT
CASRRTGNTEAFF
>NA|NA|TRBJ2-7|TRBV27
TGTGCCAGCAGTTACCTCCCTGGGGGGTTAGAGCAGTACTTC
CASSYLPGGLEQYF
>NA|NA|TRBJ2-7|TRBV15
TGTGCCACCGCCGCCGTGGGTGGTTACGAGCAGTACTTC
CATAAVGGYEQYF
>TRBD1|NA|TRBJ1-2|TRBV2
TGTGCCAGCAGACCGGGACAGGGGGAGTATGGCTACACCTTC
CASRPGQGEYGYTF
>NA|few|TRBJ2-3|TRBV20-1
TGCAGTGCTCCGGCCAGGGCTAGCACAGATACGCAGTATTTT
CSAPARASTDTQYF
>NA|NA|TRBJ1-1|TRBV29-1
TGCAGCGTTTTGGGCTCTGAAGCTTTCTTT
CSVLGSEAFF
>TRBD1|NA|TRBJ2-7|TRBV4-1
TGCGCCAGCAGCCAAGATGTGGACAGGTGGGACGAGCAGTACTTC
CASSQDVDRWDEQYF
>NA|few|TRBJ1-1|TRBV29-1
TGCAGCGTTCGACTAAATATTGAAGCTTTCTTT
CSVRLNIEAFF
>NA|few|TRBJ1-5|TRBV25-1
TGTGCCAGCAGTCCCAGATGGGGCACTCAGCCCCAGCATTTT
CASSPRWGTQPQHF
>TRBD2|NA|TRBJ2-2|TRBV6-6
TGTGCCCTTCAAGGTCGGGAGGGCAGAGGGGAGCTGTTTTTT
CALQGREGRGELFF
>NA|NA|TRBJ1-1|TRBV3-1
TGTGCCAGCAGCCAAGCTCTAGGAATACCTGAAGCTTTCTTT
CASSQALGIPEAFF
>TRBD2|NA|TRBJ2-3|TRBV20-1
TGCAGTGCTAGAGATCAGGCTAGCGGGAGCGCAGATACGCAGTATTTT
CSARDQASGSADTQYF
>TRBD1|NA|TRBJ2-7|TRBV20-1
TGCAGTGCCCCTCTGGGGGACAGGGGAGGCTACGAGCAGTACTTC
CSAPLGDRGGYEQYF
>TRBD2|NA|TRBJ2-3|TRBV2
TGTGCCAGCAGTTTCCCCGGCCGTCCCGGGACTAGCGGATCTAGCACAGATACGCAGTATTTT
CASSFPGRPGTSGSSTDTQYF
>NA|NA|TRBJ2-7|TRBV4-1
TGCGCCAGCAGCCAAGATGAGGCAGGGGACTACGAGCAGTACTTC
CASSQDEAGDYEQYF
>NA|few|TRBJ2-6|TRBV7-2
TGTGCCGGGGATTTGGGACTCTCTGGGGCCAACGTCCTGACTTTC
CAGDLGLSGANVLTF
>NA|few|TRBJ2-3|TRBV6-1
TGTGCCAGCAGCCTACTACTGACAGATACGCAGTATTTT
CASSLLLTDTQYF
>NA|few|TRBJ2-1|TRBV6-2/TRBV6-3
TGTGCCAGCAGCCCGGGGAGCCGCGTTTGGGATGAGCAGTTCTTC
CASSPGSRVWDEQFF
>NA|many|TRBJ2-7|TRBV7-8
TGTGCCAGCAGCTTAGAACTAGCAGCCTACGAGCAGTACTTC
CASSLELAAYEQYF
>NA|NA|TRBJ1-1|TRBV5-1
TGCGCCAGCAGCTTTGACGGGCCGAACACTGAAGCTTTCTTT
CASSFDGPNTEAFF
>TRBD2|NA|TRBJ2-7|TRBV5-5
TGTGCCAGCAGCTTGGGAGCGGGAGAAGACGAGCAGTACTTC
CASSLGAGEDEQYF
>NA|few|TRBJ1-1|TRBV13
TGTGCCAGCAGCTTTAGGCGGGCGAACACTGAAGCTTTCTTT
CASSFRRANTEAFF
>TRBD2|NA|TRBJ2-3|TRBV7-3
TGTGCCAGCAGCCCATCCGGGACTAGCGGGAGTAGTGCAGATACGCAGTATTTT
CASSPSGTSGSSADTQYF
>NA|NA|TRBJ2-7|TRBV6-1
TGTGCCAGCAGCGCAAGTACGGGACGGCTCTACGAGCAGTACTTC
CASSASTGRLYEQYF
>NA|NA|TRBJ1-2|TRBV12-3/TRBV12-4
TGTGCCAGCAGGGACAGCAGGGCCCACTATGGCTACACCTTC
CASRDSRAHYGYTF
>TRBD2|NA|TRBJ2-7|TRBV11-3
TGTGCCAGCAGCTTAAGGGCGGGGACTAGCGGGAGGATCTACGAGCAGTACTTC
CASSLRAGTSGRIYEQYF